This T cell receptor beta chain emerged from a study of shared clonotypes between healthy human individuals. Notes on this clone: Its target is not known.

Study-wide results and limits: The diversity represented, both genetic and in exposure history, was limited by few donors. In general, naive subsets displayed greater estimated richness than memory subsets did. When naive CD4 clonotypes were compared across a few donors, about 4.8% were shared.

This table comes from immunoSEQ multiplex PCR, and its TCRdb copy is limited to in-frame clones, with some not included. The top ten hold about 24% of the sample, which has almost 700,000 clones, around 92% seen once. Positively selected for CCR7, the CD45RO-negative cells used as naive CD8 cells excluded terminally differentiated effector memory CD45RA+ cells. The CDR3 extends over 15 amino acids. Germline CDR1 is SGHKS and CDR2 is YYEKEE (reference sequence). Trimming cost V 1 base and J 7 bases; bases outside gene matches: 6. This rearrangement joins TRBV5-5 to TRBJ2-1; TRBD2 aligns across 9 bases. The origin of this receptor is a man aged 25 to 40 in good health. Material: naive CD8+ T cells sorted from blood. In nucleotides, the CDR3 is TGTGCCAGCAGCTTGCGGGCGGGAGGGCGGAATGAGCAGTTCTTC. Protein product: CASSLRAGGRNEQFF.